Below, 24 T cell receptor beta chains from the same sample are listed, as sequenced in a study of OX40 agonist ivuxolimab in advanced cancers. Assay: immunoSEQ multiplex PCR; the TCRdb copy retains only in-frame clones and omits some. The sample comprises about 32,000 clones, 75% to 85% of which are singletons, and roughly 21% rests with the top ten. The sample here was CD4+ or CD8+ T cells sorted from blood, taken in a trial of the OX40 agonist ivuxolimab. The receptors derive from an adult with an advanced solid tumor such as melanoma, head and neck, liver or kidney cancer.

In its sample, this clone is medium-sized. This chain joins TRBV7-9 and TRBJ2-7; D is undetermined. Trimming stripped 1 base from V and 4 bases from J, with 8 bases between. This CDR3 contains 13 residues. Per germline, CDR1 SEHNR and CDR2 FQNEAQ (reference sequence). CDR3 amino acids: CASSLELGYEQYF. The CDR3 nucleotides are TGTGCCAGCAGCTTAGAGCTGGGGTACGAGCAGTACTTC.

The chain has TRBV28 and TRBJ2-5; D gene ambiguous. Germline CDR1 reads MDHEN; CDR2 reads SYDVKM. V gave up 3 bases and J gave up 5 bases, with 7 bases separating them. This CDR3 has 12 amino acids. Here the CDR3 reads CASSFQAETQYF. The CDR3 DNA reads TGTGCCAGCAGTTTCCAGGCGGAGACCCAGTACTTC.

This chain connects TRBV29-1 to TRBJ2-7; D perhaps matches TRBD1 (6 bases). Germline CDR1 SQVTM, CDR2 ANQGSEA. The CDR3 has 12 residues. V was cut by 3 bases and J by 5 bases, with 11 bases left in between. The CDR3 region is CSVEQGKDEQYF. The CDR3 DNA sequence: TGCAGCGTTGAGCAGGGGAAGGACGAGCAGTACTTC.

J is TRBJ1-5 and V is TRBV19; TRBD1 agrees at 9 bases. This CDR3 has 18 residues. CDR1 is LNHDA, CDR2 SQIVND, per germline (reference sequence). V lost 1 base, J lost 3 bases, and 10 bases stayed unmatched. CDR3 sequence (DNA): TGTGCCAGTAGTATAGGCACCCGGACAGGGGAAGCCAATCAGCCCCAGCATTTT. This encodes CASSIGTRTGEANQPQHF.

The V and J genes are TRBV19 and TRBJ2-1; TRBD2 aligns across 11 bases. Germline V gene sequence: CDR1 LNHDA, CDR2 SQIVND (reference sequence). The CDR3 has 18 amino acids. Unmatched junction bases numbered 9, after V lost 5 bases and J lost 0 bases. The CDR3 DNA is TGTGCCAGTAGTCTCGGCGGGACTAGCGGCCCCTCCTACAATGAGCAGTTCTTC. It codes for CASSLGGTSGPSYNEQFF.

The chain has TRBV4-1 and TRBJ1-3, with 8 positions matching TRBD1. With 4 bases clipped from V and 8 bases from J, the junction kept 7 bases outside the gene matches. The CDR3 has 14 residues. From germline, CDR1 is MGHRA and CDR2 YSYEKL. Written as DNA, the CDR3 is TGCGCCAGCAGCCGGCTGACAGGGGCATACACCATATATTTT. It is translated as CASSRLTGAYTIYF.

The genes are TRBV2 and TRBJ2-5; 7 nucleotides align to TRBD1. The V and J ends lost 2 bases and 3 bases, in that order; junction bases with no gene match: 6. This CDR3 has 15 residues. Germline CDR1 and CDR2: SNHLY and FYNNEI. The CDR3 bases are TGTGCCAGCAGTGAACAGGGGGTGGAAAAAGAGACCCAGTACTTC. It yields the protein CASSEQGVEKETQYF.

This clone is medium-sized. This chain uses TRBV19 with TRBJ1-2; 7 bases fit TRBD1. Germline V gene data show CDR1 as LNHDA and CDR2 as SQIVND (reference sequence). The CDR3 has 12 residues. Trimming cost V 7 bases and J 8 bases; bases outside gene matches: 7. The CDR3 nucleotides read TGTGCCAGTACCCACAGGGGTTACGGCTACACCTTC. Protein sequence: CASTHRGYGYTF.

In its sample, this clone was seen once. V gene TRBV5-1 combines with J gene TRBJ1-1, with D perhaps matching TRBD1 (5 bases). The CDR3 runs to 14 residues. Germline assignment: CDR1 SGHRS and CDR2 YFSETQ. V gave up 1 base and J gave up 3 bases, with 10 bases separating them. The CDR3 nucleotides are TGCGCCAGCAGCTTGTTAGGGGTTGACACTGAAGCTTTCTTT. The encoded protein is CASSLLGVDTEAFF.

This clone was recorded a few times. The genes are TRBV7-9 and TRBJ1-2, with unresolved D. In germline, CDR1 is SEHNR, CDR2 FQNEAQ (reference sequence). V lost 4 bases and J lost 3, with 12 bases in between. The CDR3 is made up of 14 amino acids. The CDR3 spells CASSSTRRYYGYTF. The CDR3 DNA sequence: TGTGCCAGCAGCTCGACCCGACGGTACTATGGCTACACCTTC.

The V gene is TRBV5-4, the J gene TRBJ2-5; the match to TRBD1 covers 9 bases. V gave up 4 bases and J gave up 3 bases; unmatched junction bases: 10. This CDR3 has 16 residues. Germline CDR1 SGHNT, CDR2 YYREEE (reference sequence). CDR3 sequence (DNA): TGTGCCAGCAGCCAGGGACAGGGAGTTAGAAAAGAGACCCAGTACTTC. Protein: CASSQGQGVRKETQYF.

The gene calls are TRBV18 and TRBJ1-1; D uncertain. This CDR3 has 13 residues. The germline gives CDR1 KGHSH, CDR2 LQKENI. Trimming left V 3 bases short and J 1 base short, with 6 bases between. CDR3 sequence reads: CASSPSENTEAFF. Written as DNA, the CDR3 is TGTGCCAGCTCACCGTCGGAGAACACTGAAGCTTTCTTT. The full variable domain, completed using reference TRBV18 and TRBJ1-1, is NAGVMQNPRHLVRRRGQEARLRCSPMKGHSHVYWYRQLPEEGLKFMVYLQKENIIDESGMPKERFSAEFPKEGPSILRIQQVVRGDSAAYFCASSPSENTEAFFGQGTRLTVV.

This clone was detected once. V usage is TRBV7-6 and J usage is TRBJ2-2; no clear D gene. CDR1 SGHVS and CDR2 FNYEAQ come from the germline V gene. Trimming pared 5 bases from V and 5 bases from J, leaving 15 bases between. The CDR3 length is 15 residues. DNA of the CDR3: TGTGCCAGCAGCCCTAAAAGCAGGTTTACCGGGGAGCTGTTTTTT. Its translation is CASSPKSRFTGELFF.

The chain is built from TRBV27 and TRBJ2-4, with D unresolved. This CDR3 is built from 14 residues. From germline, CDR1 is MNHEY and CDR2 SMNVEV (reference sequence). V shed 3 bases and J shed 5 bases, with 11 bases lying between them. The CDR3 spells CASSFWKGQNIQYF. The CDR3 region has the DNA TGTGCCAGCAGTTTCTGGAAGGGTCAAAACATTCAGTACTTC.

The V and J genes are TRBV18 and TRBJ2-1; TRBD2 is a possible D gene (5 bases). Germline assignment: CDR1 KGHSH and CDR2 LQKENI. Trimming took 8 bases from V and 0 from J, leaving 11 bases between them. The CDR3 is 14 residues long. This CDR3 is CASAGYGSYNEQFF. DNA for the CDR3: TGTGCCAGCGCGGGTTATGGCTCCTACAATGAGCAGTTCTTC.

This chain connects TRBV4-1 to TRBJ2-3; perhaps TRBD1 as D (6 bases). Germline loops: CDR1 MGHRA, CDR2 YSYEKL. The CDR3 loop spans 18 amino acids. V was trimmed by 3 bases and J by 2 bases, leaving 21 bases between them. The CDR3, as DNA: TGCGCCAGCAGCCAGACCCATGGGGGCCATCTCGACACAGATACGCAGTATTTT. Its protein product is CASSQTHGGHLDTDTQYF.

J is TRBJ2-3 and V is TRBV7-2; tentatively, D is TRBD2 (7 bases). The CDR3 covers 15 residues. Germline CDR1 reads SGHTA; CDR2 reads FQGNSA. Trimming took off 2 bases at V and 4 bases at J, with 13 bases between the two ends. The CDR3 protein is CASSLRGGAPDTQYF. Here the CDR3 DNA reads TGTGCCAGCAGCTTAAGGGGGGGGGCCCCAGATACGCAGTATTTT. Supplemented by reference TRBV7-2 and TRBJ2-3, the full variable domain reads GAGVSQSPSNKVTEKGKDVELRCDPISGHTALYWYRQSLGQGLEFLIYFQGNSAPDKSGLPSDRFSAERTGGSVSTLTIQRTQQEDSAVYLCASSLRGGAPDTQYFGPGTRLTVL.

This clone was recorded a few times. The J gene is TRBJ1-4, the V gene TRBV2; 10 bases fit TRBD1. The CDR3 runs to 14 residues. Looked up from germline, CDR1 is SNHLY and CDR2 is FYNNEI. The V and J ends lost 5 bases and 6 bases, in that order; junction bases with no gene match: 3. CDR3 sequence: CASSSGTGDEKLFF. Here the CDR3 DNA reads TGTGCCAGCAGTAGCGGGACAGGGGATGAAAAACTGTTTTTT.

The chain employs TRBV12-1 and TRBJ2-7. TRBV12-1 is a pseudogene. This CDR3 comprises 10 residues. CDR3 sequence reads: CASSRYEQYF. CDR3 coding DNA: TGTGCCAGCAGTAGGTACGAGCAGTACTTC.

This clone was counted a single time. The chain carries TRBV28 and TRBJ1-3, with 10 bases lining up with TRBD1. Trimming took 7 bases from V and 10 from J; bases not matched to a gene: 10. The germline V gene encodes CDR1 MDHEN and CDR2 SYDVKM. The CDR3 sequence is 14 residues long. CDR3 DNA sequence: TGTGCCAGCACTCGGGGACAGGGGCTCGGGACCATATATTTT. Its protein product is CASTRGQGLGTIYF.

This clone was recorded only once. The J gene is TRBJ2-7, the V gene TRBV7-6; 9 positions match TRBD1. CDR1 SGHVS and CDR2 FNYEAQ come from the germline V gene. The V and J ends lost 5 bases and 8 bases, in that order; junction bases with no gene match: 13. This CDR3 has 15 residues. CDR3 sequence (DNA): TGTGCCAGCAGCCCGGGACAGGGAGGGAATGAGAAGCAGTACTTC. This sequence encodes CASSPGQGGNEKQYF.

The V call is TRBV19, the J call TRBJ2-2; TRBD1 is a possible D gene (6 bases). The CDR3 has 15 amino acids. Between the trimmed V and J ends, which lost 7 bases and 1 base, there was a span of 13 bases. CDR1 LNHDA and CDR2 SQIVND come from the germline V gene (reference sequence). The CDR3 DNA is TGTGCCAGTAAGAAGGGCAGGGGGAACACCGGGGAGCTGTTTTTT. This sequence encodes CASKKGRGNTGELFF.

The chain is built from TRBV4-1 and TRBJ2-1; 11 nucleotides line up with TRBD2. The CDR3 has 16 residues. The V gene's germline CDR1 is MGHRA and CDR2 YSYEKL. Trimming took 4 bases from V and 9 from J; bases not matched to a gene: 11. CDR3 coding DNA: TGCGCCAGCAGCCCCCTCACTAGCGGGAGAGGGGTTGAGCAGTTCTTC. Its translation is CASSPLTSGRGVEQFF.

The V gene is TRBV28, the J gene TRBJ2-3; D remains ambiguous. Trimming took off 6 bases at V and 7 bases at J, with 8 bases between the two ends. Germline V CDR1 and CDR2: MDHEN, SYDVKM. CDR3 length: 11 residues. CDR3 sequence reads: CASSLWNTQYF. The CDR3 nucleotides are TGTGCCAGCAGCCTTTGGAATACGCAGTATTTT.